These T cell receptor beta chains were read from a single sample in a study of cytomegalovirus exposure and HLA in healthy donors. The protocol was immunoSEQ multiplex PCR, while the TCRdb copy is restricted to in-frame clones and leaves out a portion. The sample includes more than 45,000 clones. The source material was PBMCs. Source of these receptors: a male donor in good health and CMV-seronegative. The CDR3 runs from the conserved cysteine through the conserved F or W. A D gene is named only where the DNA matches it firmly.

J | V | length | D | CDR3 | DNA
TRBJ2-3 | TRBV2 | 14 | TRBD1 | CASSRGTGRDTQYF | TGTGCCAGCAGCCGAGGGACAGGGCGAGATACGCAGTATTTT
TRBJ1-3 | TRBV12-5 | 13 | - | CASGLSSGNTIYF | TGTGCTAGTGGTCTCAGCTCTGGAAACACCATATATTTT
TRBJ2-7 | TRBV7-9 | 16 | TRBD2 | CASSLRTSGGSYEQYF | TGTGCCAGCAGCTTGCGGACTAGCGGGGGCTCCTACGAGCAGTACTTC
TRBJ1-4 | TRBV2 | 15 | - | CASSVLETPGEKLFF | TGTGCCAGCAGTGTCCTCGAGACCCCAGGGGAAAAACTGTTTTTT
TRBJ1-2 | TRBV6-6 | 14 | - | CASSPPTRRYGYTF | TGTGCCAGCAGTCCCCCTACAAGGAGGTATGGCTACACCTTC
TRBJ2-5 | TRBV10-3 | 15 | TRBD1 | CAISEGQGGQETQYF | TGTGCCATCAGTGAGGGACAGGGGGGCCAAGAGACCCAGTACTTC
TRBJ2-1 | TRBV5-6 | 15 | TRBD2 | CASSFTSGAHNEQFF | TGTGCCAGCAGCTTTACTAGCGGGGCACACAATGAGCAGTTCTTC
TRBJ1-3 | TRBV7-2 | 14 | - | CASSLVTYGNTIYF | TGTGCCAGCAGCTTAGTGACATATGGAAACACCATATATTTT
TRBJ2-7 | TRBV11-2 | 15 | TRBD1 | CASSSRDRGLYEQYF | TGTGCCAGCAGCTCTCGGGACAGGGGCCTCTACGAGCAGTACTTC
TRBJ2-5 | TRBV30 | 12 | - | CAWSVYGETQYF | TGTGCCTGGAGTGTCTACGGGGAGACCCAGTACTTC
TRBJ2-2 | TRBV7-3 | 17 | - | CASSLNPSVANTGELFF | TGTGCCAGCAGCTTGAATCCTAGCGTCGCGAACACCGGGGAGCTGTTTTTT
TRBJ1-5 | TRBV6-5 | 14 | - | CASSPTDSNQPQHF | TGTGCCAGCAGTCCGACAGATAGCAATCAGCCCCAGCATTTT
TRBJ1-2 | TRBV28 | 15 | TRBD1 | CASSSGTADLYGYTF | TGTGCCAGCAGTTCCGGGACAGCTGACCTCTATGGCTACACCTTC
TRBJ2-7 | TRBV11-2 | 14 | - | CASRDYTAPHEQYF | TGTGCCAGCAGAGACTATACCGCTCCTCACGAGCAGTACTTC
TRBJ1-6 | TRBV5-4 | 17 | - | CASSAQGRSSYNSPLPF | TGTGCCAGCAGCGCACAGGGCCGTAGCTCCTATAATTCACCCCTCCCCTTT
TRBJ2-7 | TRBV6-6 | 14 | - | CASSYGGIAYEQYF | TGTGCCAGCAGTTACGGGGGGATCGCCTACGAGCAGTACTTC
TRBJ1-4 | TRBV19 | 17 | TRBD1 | CASSTDGRDRGPEKLFF | TGTGCCAGTAGTACCGACGGTAGGGACAGGGGGCCTGAAAAACTGTTTTTT
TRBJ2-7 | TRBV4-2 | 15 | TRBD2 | CASSQETGGYYEQYF | TGTGCCAGCAGCCAAGAGACGGGAGGCTACTACGAGCAGTACTTC
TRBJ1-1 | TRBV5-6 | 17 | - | CASSVGGEMGGFTEAFF | TGTGCCAGCAGCGTGGGGGGGGAGATGGGGGGATTCACTGAAGCTTTCTTT
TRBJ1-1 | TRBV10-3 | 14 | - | CAISLQGRLTEAFF | TGTGCCATCAGTTTACAGGGTAGGCTAACTGAAGCTTTCTTT
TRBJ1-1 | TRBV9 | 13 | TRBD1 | CASSVGDRGRAFF | TGTGCCAGCAGCGTAGGGGACAGGGGTAGAGCTTTCTTT
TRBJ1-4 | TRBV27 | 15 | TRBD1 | CASSGRQGTNEKLFF | TGTGCCAGCAGTGGCAGACAGGGAACTAATGAAAAACTGTTTTTT
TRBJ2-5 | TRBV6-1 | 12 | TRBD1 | CASEGQGQTQYF | TGTGCCAGCGAGGGACAGGGTCAGACCCAGTACTTC
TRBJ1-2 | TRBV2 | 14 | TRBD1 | CASTGTGGAGGYTF | TGTGCCAGCACCGGGACAGGGGGGGCGGGCGGCTACACCTTC
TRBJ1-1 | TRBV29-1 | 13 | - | CSVATQGNTEAFF | TGCAGCGTTGCAACTCAGGGAAACACTGAAGCTTTCTTT
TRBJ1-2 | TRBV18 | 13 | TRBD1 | CASSPDREYGYTF | TGTGCCAGCTCACCGGACAGGGAGTATGGCTACACCTTC
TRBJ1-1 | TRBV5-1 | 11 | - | CASSLEGEAFF | TGCGCCAGCAGCTTGGAGGGGGAAGCTTTCTTT
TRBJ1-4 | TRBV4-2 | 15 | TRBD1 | CASSQEGTASEKLFF | TGTGCCAGCAGCCAAGAGGGGACAGCTTCGGAAAAACTGTTTTTT
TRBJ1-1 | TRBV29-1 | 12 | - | CSVVGANTEAFF | TGCAGCGTTGTGGGGGCAAACACTGAAGCTTTCTTT
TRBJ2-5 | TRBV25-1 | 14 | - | CASYGGGGQETQYF | TGTGCCAGCTACGGAGGGGGGGGGCAAGAGACCCAGTACTTC
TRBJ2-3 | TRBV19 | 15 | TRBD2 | CASQSNGGGTDTQYF | TGTGCCAGCCAATCAAATGGGGGGGGAACAGATACGCAGTATTTT
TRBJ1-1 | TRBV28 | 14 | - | CASTPGLRNTEAFF | TGTGCCAGCACCCCTGGGCTTCGGAACACTGAAGCTTTCTTT
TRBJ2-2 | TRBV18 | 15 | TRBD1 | CASSPGQGNTGELFF | TGTGCCAGCTCACCGGGACAGGGGAACACCGGGGAGCTGTTTTTT
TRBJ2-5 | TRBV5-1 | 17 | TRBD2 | CASSLAGLAGWQETQYF | TGCGCCAGCAGCTTGGCCGGGCTAGCGGGGTGGCAAGAGACCCAGTACTTC
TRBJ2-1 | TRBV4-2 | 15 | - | CASSQEGKSRDEQFF | TGTGCCAGCAGCCAAGAAGGGAAATCGAGGGATGAGCAGTTCTTC
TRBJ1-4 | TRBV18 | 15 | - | CASSPQTGLNEKLFF | TGTGCCAGCTCACCACAAACAGGCCTTAATGAAAAACTGTTTTTT
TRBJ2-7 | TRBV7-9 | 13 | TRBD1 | CASSSGGNYEQYF | TGTGCCAGCAGTTCAGGGGGAAACTACGAGCAGTACTTC
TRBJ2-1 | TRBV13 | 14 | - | CASSVRGIGNEQFF | TGTGCCAGCAGCGTAAGGGGGATCGGGAATGAGCAGTTCTTC
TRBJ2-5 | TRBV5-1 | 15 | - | CASSSSGKGGETQYF | TGCGCCAGCAGCTCCTCCGGGAAAGGGGGAGAGACCCAGTACTTC
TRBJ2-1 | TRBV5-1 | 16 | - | CASSFNGAGSDNEQFF | TGCGCCAGCAGCTTTAATGGGGCAGGCTCCGACAATGAGCAGTTCTTC
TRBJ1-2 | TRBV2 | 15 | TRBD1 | CASSESRTGLNGYTF | TGTGCCAGCAGTGAGAGCCGGACAGGCCTCAATGGCTACACCTTC
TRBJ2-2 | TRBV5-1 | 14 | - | CASSLGSGTGELFF | TGCGCCAGCAGCTTGGGGTCGGGCACCGGGGAGCTGTTTTTT
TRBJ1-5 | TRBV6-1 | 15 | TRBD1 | CASSPGQVYHQPQHF | TGTGCCAGCAGTCCGGGACAGGTCTACCATCAGCCCCAGCATTTT
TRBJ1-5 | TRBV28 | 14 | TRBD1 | CASSLEGAGGPQHF | TGTGCCAGCAGTTTAGAGGGGGCGGGGGGGCCCCAGCATTTT
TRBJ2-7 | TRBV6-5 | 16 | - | CASSYSVGGGSYEQYF | TGTGCCAGCAGTTACTCGGTTGGGGGAGGCTCCTACGAGCAGTACTTC
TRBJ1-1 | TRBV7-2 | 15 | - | CASSVSGNLRTEAFF | TGTGCCAGCAGCGTTAGCGGTAACTTGAGGACTGAAGCTTTCTTT
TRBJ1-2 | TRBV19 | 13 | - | CASSRQENYGYTF | TGTGCCAGTAGCCGACAGGAAAACTATGGCTACACCTTC
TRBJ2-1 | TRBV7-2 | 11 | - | CASSILNEQFF | TGTGCCAGCAGCATCTTAAATGAGCAGTTCTTC
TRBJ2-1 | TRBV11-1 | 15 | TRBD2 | CASSSLSGRAGPQFF | TGTGCCAGCAGCTCTCTAAGCGGGAGGGCGGGACCGCAGTTCTTC
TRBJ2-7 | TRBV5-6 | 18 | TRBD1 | CASSPLDPLDRMSYEQYF | TGTGCCAGCAGCCCACTAGATCCTCTGGACAGGATGTCCTACGAGCAGTACTTC
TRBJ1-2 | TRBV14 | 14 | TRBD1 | CASSLRTGTYGYTF | TGTGCCAGCAGCCTTCGGACAGGAACCTATGGCTACACCTTC
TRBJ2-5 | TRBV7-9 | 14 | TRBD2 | CASNERGRPETQYF | TGTGCCAGCAACGAGCGGGGCCGACCGGAGACCCAGTACTTC
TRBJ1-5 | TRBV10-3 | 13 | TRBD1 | CAIAGQLNQPQHF | TGTGCCATCGCGGGACAGCTCAATCAGCCCCAGCATTTT
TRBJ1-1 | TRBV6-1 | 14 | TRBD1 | CASSGTGGGTEAFF | TGTGCCAGCAGTGGTACAGGGGGGGGGACTGAAGCTTTCTTT
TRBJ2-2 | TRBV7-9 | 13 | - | CASSLEGHGELFF | TGTGCCAGCAGCTTAGAGGGGCACGGGGAGCTGTTTTTT
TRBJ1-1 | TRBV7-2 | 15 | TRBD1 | CASSIDRGRLSEAFF | TGTGCCAGCAGCATCGACAGGGGGCGTTTGTCTGAAGCTTTCTTT
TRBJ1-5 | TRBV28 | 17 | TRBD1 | CASSVNPGQGGNQPQHF | TGTGCCAGCAGTGTAAACCCGGGACAGGGGGGCAATCAGCCCCAGCATTTT
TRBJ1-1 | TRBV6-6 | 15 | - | CASSYSKQGSTEAFF | TGTGCCAGCAGTTACTCGAAGCAGGGGAGTACTGAAGCTTTCTTT